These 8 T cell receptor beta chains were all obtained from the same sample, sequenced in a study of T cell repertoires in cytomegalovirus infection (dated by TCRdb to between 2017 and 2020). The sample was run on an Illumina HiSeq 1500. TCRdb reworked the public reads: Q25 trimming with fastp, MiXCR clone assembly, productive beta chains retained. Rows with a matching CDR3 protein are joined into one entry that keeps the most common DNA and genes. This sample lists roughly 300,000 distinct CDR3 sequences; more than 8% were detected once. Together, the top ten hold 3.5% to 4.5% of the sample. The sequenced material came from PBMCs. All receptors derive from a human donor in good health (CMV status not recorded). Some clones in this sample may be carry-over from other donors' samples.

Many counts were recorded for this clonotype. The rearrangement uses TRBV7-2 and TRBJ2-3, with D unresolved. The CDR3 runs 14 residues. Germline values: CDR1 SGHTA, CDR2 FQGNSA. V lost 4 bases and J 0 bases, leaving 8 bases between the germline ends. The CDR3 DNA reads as TGTGCCAGCAGCTCTACCAAGAGCACAGATACGCAGTATTTT. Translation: CASSSTKSTDTQYF.

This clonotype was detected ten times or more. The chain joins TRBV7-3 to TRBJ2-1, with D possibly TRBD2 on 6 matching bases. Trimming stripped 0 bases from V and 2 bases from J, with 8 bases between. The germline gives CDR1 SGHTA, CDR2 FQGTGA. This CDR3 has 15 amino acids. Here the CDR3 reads CASSLTEGPYNEQFF. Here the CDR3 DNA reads TGTGCCAGCAGCTTAACGGAGGGCCCCTACAATGAGCAGTTCTTC.

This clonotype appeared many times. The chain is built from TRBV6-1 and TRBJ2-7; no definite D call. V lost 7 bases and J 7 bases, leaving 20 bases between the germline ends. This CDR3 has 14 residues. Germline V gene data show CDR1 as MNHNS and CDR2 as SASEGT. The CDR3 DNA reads TGTGCCAGCACCAAGGCCGATGGTAGCCGTGAGCAGTACTTC. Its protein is CASTKADGSREQYF.

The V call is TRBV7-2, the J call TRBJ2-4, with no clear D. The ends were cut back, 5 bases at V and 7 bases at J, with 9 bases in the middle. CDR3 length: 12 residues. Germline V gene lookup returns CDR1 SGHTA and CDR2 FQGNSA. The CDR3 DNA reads TGTGCCAGCAGCCACGGTCGGAACATTCAGTACTTC. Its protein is CASSHGRNIQYF.

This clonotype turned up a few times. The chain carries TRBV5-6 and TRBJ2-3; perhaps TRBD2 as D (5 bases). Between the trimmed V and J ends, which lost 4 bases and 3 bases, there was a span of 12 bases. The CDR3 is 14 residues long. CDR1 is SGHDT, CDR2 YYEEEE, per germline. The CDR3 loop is CASSPEPGTDTQYF. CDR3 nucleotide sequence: TGTGCCAGCAGCCCGGAGCCGGGGACAGATACGCAGTATTTT.

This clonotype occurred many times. This chain's CDR3 is CASSLPGRLPYEQYF. CDR3 in DNA: TGTGCCAGCAGTTTACCGGGACGCCTTCCCTACGAGCAGTACTTC. This rearrangement joins TRBV28 to TRBJ2-7; D possibly uses TRBD1 or TRBD2 (5 bases each). CDR1 MDHEN and CDR2 SYDVKM come from the germline V gene. The V end lost 2 bases, the J end lost 2 bases, and 13 bases lay between the germline ends. CDR3 size: 15 residues.

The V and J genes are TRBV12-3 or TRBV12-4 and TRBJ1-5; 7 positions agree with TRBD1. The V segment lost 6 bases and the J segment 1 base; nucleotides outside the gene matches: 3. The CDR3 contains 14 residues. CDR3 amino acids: CASRTGTSNQPQHF. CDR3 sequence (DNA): TGTGCCAGCAGGACAGGGACCAGCAATCAGCCCCAGCATTTT.

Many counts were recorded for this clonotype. CDR3: CASRKTGPSEAFF. Here the CDR3 DNA reads TGTGCCAGCAGAAAAACAGGCCCCTCTGAAGCTTTCTTT. The V and J genes are TRBV2 and TRBJ1-1, with D perhaps TRBD1 (5 bases). The CDR3 sequence is 13 residues long. Germline V CDR1 and CDR2: SNHLY, FYNNEI. V lost 6 bases and J 6 bases, leaving 14 bases between the germline ends.